The subject of this entry is one T cell receptor (beta chain). This record belongs to a study of CD8+ T cells in alopecia areata. Treatment specified: oral pan-JAK inhibitor, 5-10 mg twice daily. The sequencing template was cDNA reverse transcribed from extracted RNA. Sequencing used immunoSEQ multiplex PCR; TCRdb keeps in-frame clones, though not all of them. This table holds fewer than 250,000 clones, approximately 45% found once. The source was CD4+ T cells sorted from blood, collected around week 37, from a patient treated with tofacitinib. The receptor comes from a human donor with alopecia areata.

DNA for the CDR3: TGTGCCAGCAGCCCCCTGCGGGCTAGCGGGAGGGCCGCAGATACGCAGTATTTT. Its protein is CASSPLRASGRAADTQYF. The rearrangement uses TRBV7-9 and TRBJ2-3, with 12 bases identical to TRBD2. Germline V gives CDR1 SEHNR, CDR2 FQNEAQ (reference sequence). V dropped 5 bases and J dropped 4; count of bases not matched to a gene: 13. The CDR3 loop spans 18 amino acids.